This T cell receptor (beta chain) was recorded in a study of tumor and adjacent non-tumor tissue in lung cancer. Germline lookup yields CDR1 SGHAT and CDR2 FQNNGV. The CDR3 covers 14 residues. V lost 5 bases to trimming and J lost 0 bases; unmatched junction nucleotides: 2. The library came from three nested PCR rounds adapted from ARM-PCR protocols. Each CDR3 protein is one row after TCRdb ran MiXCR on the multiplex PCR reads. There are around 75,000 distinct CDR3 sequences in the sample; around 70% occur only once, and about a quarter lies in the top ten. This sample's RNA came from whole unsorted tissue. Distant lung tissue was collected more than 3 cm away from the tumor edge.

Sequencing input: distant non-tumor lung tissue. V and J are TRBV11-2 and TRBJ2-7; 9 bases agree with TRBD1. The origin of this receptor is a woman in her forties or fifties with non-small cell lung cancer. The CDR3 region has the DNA TGTGCCAGCAGCGCGACAGGGGGCTCCTACGAGCAGTACTTC. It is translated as CASSATGGSYEQYF. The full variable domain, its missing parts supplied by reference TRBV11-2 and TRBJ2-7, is EAGVAQSPRYKIIEKRQSVAFWCNPISGHATLYWYQQILGQGPKLLIQFQNNGVVDDSQLPKDRFSAERLKGVDSTLKIQPAKLEDSAVYLCASSATGGSYEQYFGPGTRLTVT.